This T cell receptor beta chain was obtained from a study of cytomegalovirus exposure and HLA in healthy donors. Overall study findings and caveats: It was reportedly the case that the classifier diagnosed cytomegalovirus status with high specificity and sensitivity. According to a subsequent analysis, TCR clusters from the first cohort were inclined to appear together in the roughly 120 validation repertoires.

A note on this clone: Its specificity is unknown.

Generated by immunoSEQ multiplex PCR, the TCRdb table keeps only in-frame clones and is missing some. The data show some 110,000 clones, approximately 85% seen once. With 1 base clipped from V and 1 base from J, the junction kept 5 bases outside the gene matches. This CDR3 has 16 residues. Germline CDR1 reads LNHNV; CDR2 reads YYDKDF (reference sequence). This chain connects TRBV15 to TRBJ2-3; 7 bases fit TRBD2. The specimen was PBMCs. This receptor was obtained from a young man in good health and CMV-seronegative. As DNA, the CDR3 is TGTGCCACCAGCAGAGTGGCGGGAGTGGGCACAGATACGCAGTATTTT. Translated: CATSRVAGVGTDTQYF.